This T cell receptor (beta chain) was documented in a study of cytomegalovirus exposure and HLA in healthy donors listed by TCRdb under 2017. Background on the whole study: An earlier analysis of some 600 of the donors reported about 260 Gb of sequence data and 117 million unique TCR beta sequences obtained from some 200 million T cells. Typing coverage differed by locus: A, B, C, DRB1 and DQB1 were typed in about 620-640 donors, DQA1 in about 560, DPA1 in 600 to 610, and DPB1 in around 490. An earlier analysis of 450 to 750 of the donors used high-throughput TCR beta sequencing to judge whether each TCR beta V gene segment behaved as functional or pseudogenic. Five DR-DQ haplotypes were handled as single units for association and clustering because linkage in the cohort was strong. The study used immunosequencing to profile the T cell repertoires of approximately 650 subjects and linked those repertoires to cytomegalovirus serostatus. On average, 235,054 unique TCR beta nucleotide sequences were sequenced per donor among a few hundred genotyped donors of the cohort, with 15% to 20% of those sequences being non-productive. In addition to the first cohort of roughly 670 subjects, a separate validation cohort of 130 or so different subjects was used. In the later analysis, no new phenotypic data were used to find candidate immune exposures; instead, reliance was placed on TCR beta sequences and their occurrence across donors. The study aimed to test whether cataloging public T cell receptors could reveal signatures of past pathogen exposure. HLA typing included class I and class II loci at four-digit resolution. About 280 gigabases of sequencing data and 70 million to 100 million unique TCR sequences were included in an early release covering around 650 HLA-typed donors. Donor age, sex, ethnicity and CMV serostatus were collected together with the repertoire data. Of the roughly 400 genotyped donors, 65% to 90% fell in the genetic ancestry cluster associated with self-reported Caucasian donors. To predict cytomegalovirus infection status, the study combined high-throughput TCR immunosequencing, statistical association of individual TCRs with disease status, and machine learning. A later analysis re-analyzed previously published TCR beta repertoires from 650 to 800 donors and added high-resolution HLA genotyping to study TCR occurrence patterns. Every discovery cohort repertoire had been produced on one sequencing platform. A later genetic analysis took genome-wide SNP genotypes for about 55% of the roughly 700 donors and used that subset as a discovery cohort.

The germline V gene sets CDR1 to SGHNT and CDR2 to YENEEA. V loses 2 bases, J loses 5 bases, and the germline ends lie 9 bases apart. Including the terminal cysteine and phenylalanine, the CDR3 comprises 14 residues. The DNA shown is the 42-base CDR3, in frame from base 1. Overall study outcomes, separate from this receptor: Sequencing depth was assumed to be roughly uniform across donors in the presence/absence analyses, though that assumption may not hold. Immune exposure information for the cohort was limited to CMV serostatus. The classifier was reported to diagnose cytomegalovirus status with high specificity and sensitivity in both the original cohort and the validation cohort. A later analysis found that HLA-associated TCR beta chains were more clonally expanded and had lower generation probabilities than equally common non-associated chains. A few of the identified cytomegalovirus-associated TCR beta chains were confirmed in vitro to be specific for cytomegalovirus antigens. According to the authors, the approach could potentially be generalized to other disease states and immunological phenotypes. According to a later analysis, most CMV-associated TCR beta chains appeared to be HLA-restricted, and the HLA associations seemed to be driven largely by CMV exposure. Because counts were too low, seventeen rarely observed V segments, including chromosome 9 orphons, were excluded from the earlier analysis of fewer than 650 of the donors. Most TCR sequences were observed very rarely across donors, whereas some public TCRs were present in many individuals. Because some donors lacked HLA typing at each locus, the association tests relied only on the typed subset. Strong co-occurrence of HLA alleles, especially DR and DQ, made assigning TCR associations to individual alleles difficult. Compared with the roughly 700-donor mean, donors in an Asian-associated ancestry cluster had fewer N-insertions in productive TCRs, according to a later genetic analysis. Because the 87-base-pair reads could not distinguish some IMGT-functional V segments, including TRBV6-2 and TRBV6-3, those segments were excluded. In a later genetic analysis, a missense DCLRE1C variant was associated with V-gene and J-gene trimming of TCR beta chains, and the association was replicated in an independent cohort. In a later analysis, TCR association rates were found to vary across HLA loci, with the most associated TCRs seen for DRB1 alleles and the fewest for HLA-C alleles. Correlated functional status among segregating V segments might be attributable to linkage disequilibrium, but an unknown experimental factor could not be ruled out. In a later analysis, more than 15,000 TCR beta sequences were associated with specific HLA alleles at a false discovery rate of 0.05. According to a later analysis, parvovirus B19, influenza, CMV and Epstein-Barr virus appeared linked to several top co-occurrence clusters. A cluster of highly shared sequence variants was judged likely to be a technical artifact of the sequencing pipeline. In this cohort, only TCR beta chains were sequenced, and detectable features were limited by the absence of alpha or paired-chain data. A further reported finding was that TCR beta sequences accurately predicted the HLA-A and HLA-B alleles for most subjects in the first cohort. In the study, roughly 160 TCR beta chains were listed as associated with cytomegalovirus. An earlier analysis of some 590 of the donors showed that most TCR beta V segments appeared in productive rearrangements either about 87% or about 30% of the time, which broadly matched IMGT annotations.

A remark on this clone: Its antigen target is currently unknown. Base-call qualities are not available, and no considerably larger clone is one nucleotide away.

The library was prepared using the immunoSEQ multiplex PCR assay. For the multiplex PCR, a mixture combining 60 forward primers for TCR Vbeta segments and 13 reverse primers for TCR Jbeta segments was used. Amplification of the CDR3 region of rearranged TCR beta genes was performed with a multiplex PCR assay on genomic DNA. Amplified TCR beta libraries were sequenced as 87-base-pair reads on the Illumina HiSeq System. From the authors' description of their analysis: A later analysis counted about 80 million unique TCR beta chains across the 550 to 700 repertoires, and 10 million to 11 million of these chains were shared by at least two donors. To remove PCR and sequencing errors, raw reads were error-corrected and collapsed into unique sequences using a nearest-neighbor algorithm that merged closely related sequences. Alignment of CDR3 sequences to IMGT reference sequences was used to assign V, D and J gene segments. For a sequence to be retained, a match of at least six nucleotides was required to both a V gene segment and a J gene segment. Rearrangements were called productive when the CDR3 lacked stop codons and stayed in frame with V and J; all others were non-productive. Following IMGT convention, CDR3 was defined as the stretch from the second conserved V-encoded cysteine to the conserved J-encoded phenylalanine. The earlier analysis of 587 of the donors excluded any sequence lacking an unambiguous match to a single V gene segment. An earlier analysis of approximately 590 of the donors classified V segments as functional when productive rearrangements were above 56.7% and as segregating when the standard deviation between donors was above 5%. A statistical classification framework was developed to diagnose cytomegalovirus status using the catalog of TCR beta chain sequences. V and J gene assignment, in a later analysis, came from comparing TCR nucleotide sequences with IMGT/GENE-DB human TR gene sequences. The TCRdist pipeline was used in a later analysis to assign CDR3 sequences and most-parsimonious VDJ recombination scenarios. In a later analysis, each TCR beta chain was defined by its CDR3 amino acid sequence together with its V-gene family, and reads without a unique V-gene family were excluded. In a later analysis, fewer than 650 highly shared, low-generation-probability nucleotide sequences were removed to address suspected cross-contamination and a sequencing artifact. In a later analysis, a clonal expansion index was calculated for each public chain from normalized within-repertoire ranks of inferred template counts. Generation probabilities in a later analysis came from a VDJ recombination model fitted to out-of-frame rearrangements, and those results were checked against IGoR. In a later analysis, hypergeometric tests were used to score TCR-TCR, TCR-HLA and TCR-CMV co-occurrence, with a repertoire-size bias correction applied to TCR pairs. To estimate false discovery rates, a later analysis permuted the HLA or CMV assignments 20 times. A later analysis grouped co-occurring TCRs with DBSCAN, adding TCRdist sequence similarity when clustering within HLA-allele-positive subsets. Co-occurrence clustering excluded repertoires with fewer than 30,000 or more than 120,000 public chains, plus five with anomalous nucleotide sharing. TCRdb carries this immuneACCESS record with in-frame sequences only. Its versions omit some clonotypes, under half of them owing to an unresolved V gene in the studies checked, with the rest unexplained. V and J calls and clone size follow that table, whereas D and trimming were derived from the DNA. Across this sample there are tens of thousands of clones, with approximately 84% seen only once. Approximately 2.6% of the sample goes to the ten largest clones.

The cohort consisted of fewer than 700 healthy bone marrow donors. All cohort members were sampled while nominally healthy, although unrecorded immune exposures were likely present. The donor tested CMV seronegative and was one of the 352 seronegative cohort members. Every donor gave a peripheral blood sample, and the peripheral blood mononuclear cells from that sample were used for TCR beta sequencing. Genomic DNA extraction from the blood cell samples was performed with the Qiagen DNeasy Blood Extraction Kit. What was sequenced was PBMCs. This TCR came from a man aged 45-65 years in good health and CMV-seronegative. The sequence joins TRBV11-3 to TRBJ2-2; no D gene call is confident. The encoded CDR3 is CASSLWARTGELFF. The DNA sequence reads TGTGCCAGCAGCTTATGGGCTCGGACCGGGGAGCTGTTTTTT.